The 18 T cell receptor beta chains below come from one sample, sequenced in a study of cytomegalovirus exposure and HLA in healthy donors. Both 60 Vbeta primers and 13 Jbeta primers went into the PCR. Clones were sequenced by immunoSEQ multiplex PCR, and TCRdb holds only the in-frame ones, with some missing. Seen here are over 150,000 clones, almost 80% observed once, and the top ten hold roughly 1.2%. Sequenced: PBMCs. Source of these receptors: a woman aged 45-59 years in good health and CMV-seronegative.

CDR3 sequence: CASSYSTMGNTIYF. The CDR3, as DNA: TGTGCCAGCAGTTACTCAACAATGGGAAACACCATATATTTT. The chain carries TRBV6-5 and TRBJ1-3; no reliable D call. The CDR3 extends over 14 amino acids. CDR1 and CDR2 from the germline V gene are MNHEY and SVGAGI. The V gene lost 0 bases and the J gene lost 4 bases, with 7 bases spanning the gap.

As concerns this clone: Germline is not matched at one junction end, which may reflect a read error. Other DNA sequences in this specimen translate into the identical CDR3. This sequence joins TRBV5-4 and TRBJ2-7; 11 nucleotides match TRBD2. The germline gives CDR1 SGHNT, CDR2 YYREEE (reference sequence). This CDR3 has 15 amino acids. The CDR3 region has the DNA TGTGCCAGCAGTTTGACTAGCGGGGTCTCCTACGAGCAATACTTC. It encodes CASSLTSGVSYEQYF.

J is TRBJ2-7 and V is TRBV2, with 9 bases that match TRBD2. Looked up from germline, CDR1 is SNHLY and CDR2 is FYNNEI. The junction had 9 bases not matched to a gene; V was cut back by 2 bases and J by 4 bases. This CDR3 is built from 16 residues. CDR3 bases: TGTGCCAGCAGTGAATCTACCCTAGCGGGATGGTACGAGCAGTACTTC. As protein: CASSESTLAGWYEQYF.

This sequence joins TRBV5-1 and TRBJ2-1; a weak D match, TRBD2 (6 bases). There are 14 residues in the CDR3. V was pared by 3 bases and J by 5 bases, with 12 bases between. Germline V gives CDR1 SGHRS, CDR2 YFSETQ. The CDR3 sequence: CASSWGGENNEQFF. CDR3 sequence (DNA): TGCGCCAGCAGCTGGGGCGGGGAGAACAATGAGCAGTTCTTC.

The chain employs TRBV2 and TRBJ1-6, with 8 bases aligning to TRBD1. Germline V gene data show CDR1 as SNHLY and CDR2 as FYNNEI. There are 17 residues in the CDR3. The V gene end was trimmed by 7 bases and the J gene end by 1 base; junction bases not matched to a gene: 9. CDR3 DNA sequence: TGTGCCAGCACGGCGGCAGGGGGCGCGTCCTATAATTCACCCCTCCACTTT. It encodes CASTAAGGASYNSPLHF.

The chain joins TRBV7-7 to TRBJ1-4; D is perhaps TRBD1 (5 bases). Trimming removed 5 bases at V and 2 bases at J, with 9 bases between. Germline CDR1 reads SSHAT; CDR2 reads FNYEAQ (reference sequence). The CDR3 is 14 residues long. The CDR3 region has the DNA TGTGCCAGCAGCCTCAGGGTTACTAATGAAAAACTGTTTTTT. The encoded protein is CASSLRVTNEKLFF.

Only a few counts were recorded for this clone. J is TRBJ2-1 and V is TRBV6-1; 12 bases map to TRBD2. Unmatched junction bases numbered 10, after V lost 2 bases and J lost 2 bases. Germline V gives CDR1 MNHNS, CDR2 SASEGT. There are 19 residues in the CDR3. The CDR3: CASSERVTSGRSTYNEQFF. CDR3 bases: TGTGCCAGCAGTGAAAGGGTGACTAGCGGGAGATCGACCTACAATGAGCAGTTCTTC.

The CDR3 sequence is CSVELGGDQPQHF. CDR3 nucleotides: TGCAGCGTTGAACTTGGGGGGGATCAGCCCCAGCATTTT. V is TRBV29-1 and J is TRBJ1-5; D is perhaps TRBD1 (5 bases). In germline, CDR1 is SQVTM, CDR2 ANQGSEA. The CDR3 covers 13 residues. Trimming pared 2 bases from V and 5 bases from J, leaving 10 bases between.

This clone has a single count. The CDR3 sequence is CATSRGRQGAVTGELFF. The CDR3, as DNA: TGTGCCACCAGCAGAGGTCGACAGGGGGCCGTGACCGGGGAGCTGTTTTTT. The chain employs TRBV15 and TRBJ2-2, with 10 bases matching TRBD1. This CDR3 is 17 amino acids long. CDR1 is LNHNV, CDR2 YYDKDF, per germline (reference sequence). With 1 base clipped from V and 5 bases from J, the junction kept 7 bases outside the gene matches.

The CDR3 loop reads CASSTRRASGGPSAQYF. The CDR3 coding sequence is TGTGCCAGCAGCACGCGCCGGGCTAGCGGGGGGCCCTCGGCGCAGTATTTT. The chain recombines TRBV9 with TRBJ2-3; TRBD2 matches 11 bases. The V segment lost 4 bases and the J segment 10 bases; nucleotides outside the gene matches: 17. This CDR3 has 17 amino acids. Germline lookup yields CDR1 SGDLS and CDR2 YYNGEE. The whole variable domain, filled in from reference TRBV9 and TRBJ2-3, reads DSGVTQTPKHLITATGQRVTLRCSPRSGDLSVYWYQQSLDQGLQFLIQYYNGEERAKGNILERFSAQQFPDLHSELNLSSLELGDSALYFCASSTRRASGGPSAQYFGPGTRLTVL.

V and J are TRBV10-3 and TRBJ1-4, with D tentatively TRBD1 (5 bases). V gave up 10 bases and J gave up 5 bases, with 14 bases separating them. Per germline, CDR1 ENHRY and CDR2 SYGVKD. The CDR3 has 13 amino acids. The CDR3 DNA sequence: TGTGCCACCAGGGTAGGGGTCAATGAAAAACTGTTTTTT. Its protein is CATRVGVNEKLFF.

The CDR3 nucleotides are TGTGCCAGCAGCCCGGGACAGACCTACGAGCAGTACTTC. Protein sequence: CASSPGQTYEQYF. This rearrangement joins TRBV5-4 to TRBJ2-7, with TRBD1 matching 7 bases. With V trimmed by 4 bases and J by 2 bases, 3 bases remained unmatched. Per the germline V gene, CDR1 is SGHNT and CDR2 is YYREEE (reference sequence). This CDR3 has 13 amino acids.

The V and J genes are TRBV5-6 and TRBJ1-3; D call uncertain. Germline V gene data show CDR1 as SGHDT and CDR2 as YYEEEE. CDR3 length equals 16 residues. V was pared by 0 bases and J by 3 bases, with 13 bases between. The CDR3 DNA sequence: TGTGCCAGCAGCTTGGCACTGACTACTAGTGGAAACACCATATATTTT. It encodes CASSLALTTSGNTIYF.

V and J are TRBV9 and TRBJ1-1; 7 bases are shared with TRBD1. Germline-derived CDR1 and CDR2 are SGDLS and YYNGEE. The CDR3 covers 16 residues. V lost 4 bases to trimming and J lost 3 bases; unmatched junction nucleotides: 12. CDR3 amino acids: CASSSDPTGADTEAFF. CDR3 coding DNA: TGTGCCAGCAGCTCGGACCCAACAGGGGCGGACACTGAAGCTTTCTTT.

This sequence joins TRBV29-1 and TRBJ2-5; 9 positions agree with TRBD1. With 5 bases clipped from V and 5 bases from J, the junction kept 3 bases outside the gene matches. The V gene's germline CDR1 is SQVTM and CDR2 ANQGSEA. CDR3 length: 12 amino acids. CDR3 protein: CSVTGGWETQYF. Here the CDR3 DNA reads TGCAGCGTTACAGGGGGCTGGGAGACCCAGTACTTC.

This clone was observed a handful of times. The V call is TRBV28, the J call TRBJ2-7; 12 bases line up with TRBD2. V lost 5 bases and J lost 0; bases outside the gene matches: 5. Germline lookup yields CDR1 MDHEN and CDR2 SYDVKM. The CDR3 sequence is 16 residues long. The CDR3 here is CASSPRLAGVSYEQYF. In DNA form, the CDR3 reads TGTGCCAGCAGTCCACGACTAGCGGGAGTCTCCTACGAGCAGTACTTC.

The chain joins TRBV5-1 to TRBJ2-7; the D is unclear. Germline V gives CDR1 SGHRS, CDR2 YFSETQ. The V end lost 6 bases, the J end lost 4 bases, and 20 bases lay between the germline ends. This CDR3 is 15 amino acids long. The CDR3 region has the DNA TGCGCCAGCACCCTAACCGGGTCCCCATATTACGAGCAGTACTTC. Translating it yields CASTLTGSPYYEQYF.

This clone was detected only a few times. This chain joins TRBV20-1 and TRBJ1-1, with D tentatively TRBD1 (6 bases). In germline, CDR1 is DFQATT, CDR2 SNEGSKA (reference sequence). The CDR3 sequence is 11 residues long. V dropped 2 bases and J dropped 8 bases, with 9 bases sitting between them. In DNA form, the CDR3 reads TGCAGTGCTAGACCCGACAGGGAAGCTTTCTTT. Protein sequence: CSARPDREAFF.